The 8 T cell receptor beta chains below come from one sample, sequenced in a study of blood T cells in healthy people across ages. The authors ran a second PCR of 7 to 11 cycles using a sample-barcoded 5' primer and a J-beta primer mix. MiXCR, run by TCRdb on the 5' RACE reads, gives a single entry per CDR3 protein. The data hold 600,000 to 800,000 distinct CDR3 sequences, with 52% observed a single time. Sequences were obtained from blood. Receptor source: a woman over 75 in good health.

The chain is built from TRBV12-5 and TRBJ1-5; D call uncertain. The length of the CDR3 is 13 residues. Germline CDR1 is LGHNT and CDR2 is FRNRAP. The V gene lost 4 bases and the J gene lost 0 bases, with 4 bases spanning the gap. CDR3 loop: CASGSISNQPQHF. CDR3 bases: TGTGCTAGTGGTTCCATTAGCAATCAGCCCCAGCATTTT.

This clonotype was found many times. The rearrangement uses TRBV6-6 and TRBJ2-5; D possibly corresponds to TRBD1 (7 bases). V was clipped by 7 bases and J by 4 bases, with 13 bases between them. Germline V lookup: CDR1 MNHNY, CDR2 SVGAGI (reference sequence). This CDR3 spans 13 amino acids. CDR3 in DNA: TGTGCCAGCACCCAGGGGGGAAGAGAGACCCAGTACTTC. It yields the protein CASTQGGRETQYF.

The rearrangement uses TRBV12-3 or TRBV12-4 and TRBJ2-3; D ambiguous. Trimming removed 10 bases from V and 4 bases from J, with 12 bases in between. CDR3 length: 12 residues. The CDR3 protein is CATRSGADTQYF. CDR3 in DNA: TGTGCCACCCGTTCGGGCGCAGATACGCAGTATTTT.

In its sample, this clonotype was seen many times. The rearrangement uses TRBV4-1 and TRBJ2-7; TRBD1 might be the D (5 bases). V gave up 4 bases and J gave up 5 bases, with 9 bases separating them. Looked up from germline, CDR1 is MGHRA and CDR2 is YSYEKL. The CDR3 runs 12 residues. The CDR3 DNA follows: TGCGCCAGCAGCCCAGCAGGGCACGAGCAGTACTTC. Residues: CASSPAGHEQYF.

Ten or more counts support this clonotype. The V gene is TRBV7-3, the J gene TRBJ2-2; 9 bases are a match to TRBD1. CDR1 is SGHTA, CDR2 FQGTGA, per germline. The CDR3 spans 15 residues. J was trimmed by 3 bases and V by 5 bases; bases with no gene match: 4. The CDR3, as DNA: TGTGCCAGCAGCCCTGGGACAGGGTACACCGGGGAGCTGTTTTTT. It specifies CASSPGTGYTGELFF.

This sequence joins TRBV29-1 and TRBJ1-2; 10 bases fit TRBD1. Germline CDR1 reads SQVTM; CDR2 reads ANQGSEA. J was trimmed by 9 bases and V by 0 bases; bases with no gene match: 7. The CDR3 contains 14 residues. DNA of the CDR3: TGCAGCGTTGAAGATCTGAGGGACAGGGGTAGCTACACCTTC. This encodes CSVEDLRDRGSYTF.

The chain couples TRBV7-3 to TRBJ2-1; D call uncertain. This CDR3 region has 13 residues. Trimming removed 6 bases at V and 10 bases at J, with 16 bases between. Per the germline V gene, CDR1 is SGHTA and CDR2 is FQGTGA. The CDR3 DNA reads TGTGCCAGCAGTCCTTTTCTTTTGAGGGAGCAGTTCTTC. As protein: CASSPFLLREQFF.

There are a few counts of this clonotype. The chain employs TRBV24-1 and TRBJ2-3, with 9 bases lining up with TRBD2. The CDR3 is made up of 17 amino acids. Trimming removed 0 bases from V and 4 bases from J; junction bases left unmatched: 7. Germline V gives CDR1 KGHDR, CDR2 SFDVKD. CDR3 DNA: TGTGCCACCAGTGATTTGACAGGCGGGGGGGGGCCAGATACGCAGTATTTT. As protein: CATSDLTGGGGPDTQYF.